This entry describes one T cell receptor (beta chain). Its antigen is not yet known. No much larger clone exists at a distance of one base, and base qualities are not known. Using the deep immunoSEQ assay, multiplex PCR amplified TCR CDR3 regions from genomic DNA. Extracted genomic DNA from each cell subset was spread evenly across all wells of several immunoSEQ 96-well plates, with each plate serving as a replicate. For unsorted PBMC, around 290 ng of genomic DNA, equivalent to tens of thousands of T cell genomes, went into each replicate PCR. Ten immunoSEQ deep assay plates were used to sequence unsorted PBMC genomic DNA. Purified libraries were measured with a Qubit 3.0 fluorometer, size-checked on a Bioanalyzer 2100, and measured again with the KAPA Library Quantification kit. Each immunoSEQ 96-well plate was sequenced on its own single-read 150-cycle Illumina NextSeq 550 flow cell. On the authors' methods: Because the immunoSEQ output held only junctional sequences and lacked quality scores, the filtering could not match the filtering applied to full-length reads. Sequences were annotated with PyIR, a Python wrapper for IgBLAST v1.9, and V/J genes and CDR3 were assigned using IMGT germline references. Reads were filtered out if the reads had weak V/J assignments (E-value above 1e-6), no CDR3, stop codons, out-of-frame junctions, or ambiguous translated residues. A V3J clonotype was defined by an identical inferred V gene, J gene, and CDR3 amino acid sequence. To compute the percentage overlap between repertoires, the number of shared unique clonotypes was divided by the size of the smaller repertoire. RTK rarefaction, the Chao1 estimator, and Recon v2.1 estimates of unobserved clonotypes were used to assess repertoire richness. Drawn from immuneACCESS, this table holds only the in-frame rearrangements with V and J called that TCRdb kept. Clones are partly lost; checked studies trace under half to an unresolved V gene and leave the rest unexplained. The V and J calls and the clone size are those of that table, but D and trimming were determined from the DNA. In this sample the table shows more than 400,000 clones, around 73% of which occur a single time. Jointly, the top ten make up about 12% of the sample.

Healthy HIV-negative adults with no recently reported acute infections or vaccinations were included as donors. Every donor was a Caucasian adult residing in Nashville, Tennessee, USA. For unsorted samples, tens of millions of PBMCs were counted and genomic DNA was extracted with the QIAamp DNA Blood Mini kit. Blood was collected by leukapheresis, and PBMCs were isolated by Ficoll-Histopaque density gradient centrifugation and then cryopreserved in liquid nitrogen vapor phase. This sample is drawn from a study of shared clonotypes between healthy human individuals (dated by TCRdb to the early 2020s). At the level of the whole study: A couple of women and a few men aged 18 to 49 years were included in the cohort. To estimate repertoire size and how much clonotype sharing occurs between individuals, the study deeply sequenced the blood TCR repertoires of about 5 healthy adults. Libraries were prepared and TCR repertoires were sequenced by different laboratories using diverse techniques, in order to increase sequencing depth and limit assay-specific biases. Leukapheresis yielded between about 0.85 and 10 billion PBMCs per donor.

Here is what the overall study found, with its caveats: The small number of donors limited the genetic and exposure-history diversity represented. Based on pairwise subsampling, the degree of clonotype sharing among donors was expected to be affected by sequencing depth. Sampling was limited to blood, and TCR repertoires in tissue likely differ from TCR repertoires in blood.

This clonotype was obtained from a woman in her 40s in good health. Some clones in this sample may be carry-over from other donors' samples. Source material: PBMCs.

The CDR3 protein sequence reads: CASSPDINQPQHF. The sequenced DNA: TGTGCCAGCTCACCGGACATCAATCAGCCCCAGCATTTT. The chain was built from TRBV18 and TRBJ1-5; the D gene is possibly TRBD1, with 5 bases matching. Based on the germline V gene, the CDR1 and CDR2 sequences are KGHSH and LQKENI. V is shortened by 3 bases, J by 3 bases, and the region joining them spans 6 bases. Including cysteine and phenylalanine, the CDR3 has 13 amino acids. Only the CDR3 portion is preserved as DNA: 39 bases, with reading frame beginning at the first base.